One and the same sample provided the 17 T cell receptor beta chains below, sequenced in a study of OX40 agonist ivuxolimab in advanced cancers. Assay: immunoSEQ multiplex PCR; the TCRdb copy retains only in-frame clones and omits some. The sample lists approximately 75,000 clones, roughly nine tenths occurring once. The sequencing here drew on CD4+ or CD8+ T cells sorted from blood, taken in a trial of the OX40 agonist ivuxolimab. Source of these receptors: an adult with an advanced solid tumor such as melanoma, head and neck, liver or kidney cancer.

The chain employs TRBV5-1 and TRBJ2-5, with 10 bases that match TRBD1. In germline, CDR1 is SGHRS, CDR2 YFSETQ. After removal of 4 bases from V and 4 bases from J, the junction contained 10 bases not matched to a gene. CDR3 length: 16 residues. This CDR3 is CASSPAGTGVSETQYF. The DNA for the CDR3 is TGCGCCAGCAGCCCGGCCGGGACAGGGGTTTCAGAGACCCAGTACTTC.

The chain uses TRBV27 and TRBJ2-7; D perhaps matches TRBD1 (5 bases). The CDR3 has 14 amino acids. V lost 2 bases and J 3 bases, leaving 11 bases between the germline ends. The germline V gene encodes CDR1 MNHEY and CDR2 SMNVEV (reference sequence). The CDR3 loop reads CASSLNSGYYEQYF. The CDR3, as DNA: TGTGCCAGCAGTTTAAATTCAGGGTACTACGAGCAGTACTTC.

The chain carries TRBV6-1 and TRBJ2-5, with D unresolved. This CDR3 is built from 12 residues. Germline lookup yields CDR1 MNHNS and CDR2 SASEGT. The V end lost 5 bases, the J end lost 3 bases, and 7 bases lay between the germline ends. CDR3 residues: CASSSREETQYF. The DNA for the CDR3 is TGTGCCAGCAGTTCTAGGGAAGAGACCCAGTACTTC.

The genes are TRBV28 and TRBJ2-7, with 8 bases fitting TRBD1. The CDR3 has 16 residues. The V segment lost 5 bases and the J segment 2 bases; nucleotides outside the gene matches: 11. CDR1 and CDR2 (germline): MDHEN, SYDVKM. Here the CDR3 reads CASSPLGRGRAYEQYF. The CDR3 coding sequence is TGTGCCAGCAGTCCCCTGGGCAGGGGGCGCGCCTACGAGCAGTACTTC.

The chain has TRBV6-5 and TRBJ2-1; D may be TRBD1 (5 bases). The CDR3 runs 13 residues. The germline V gene has CDR1 MNHEY and CDR2 SVGAGI. Trimming shortened V by 2 bases and J by 8 bases, and 10 bases separated the two germline ends. In DNA, the CDR3 is TGTGCCAGCAGTTACGGAGCAGGGTATGAGCAGTTCTTC. Protein sequence: CASSYGAGYEQFF.

This clone was detected once. This sequence joins TRBV6-5 and TRBJ1-6, with D possibly being TRBD1 (5 bases). Germline CDR1 is MNHEY and CDR2 is SVGAGI. The CDR3 runs to 13 residues. Trimming shortened V by 6 bases and J by 6 bases, and 9 bases separated the two germline ends. Written as DNA, the CDR3 is TGTGCCAGCAGCGGGGGTGTTAATTCACCCCTCCACTTT. It encodes CASSGGVNSPLHF.

This rearrangement joins TRBV7-6 to TRBJ2-7; D is unresolved. From germline, CDR1 is SGHVS and CDR2 FNYEAQ. V lost 4 bases and J 4 bases, leaving 14 bases between the germline ends. This CDR3 region has 14 residues. CDR3 protein: CASSSFGTRYEQYF. DNA for the CDR3: TGTGCCAGCAGCTCATTTGGCACCCGTTACGAGCAGTACTTC. The whole variable domain, filled in from reference TRBV7-6 and TRBJ2-7, reads GAGVSQSPRYKVTKRGQDVALRCDPISGHVSLYWYRQALGQGPEFLTYFNYEAQQDKSGLPNDRFSAERPEGSISTLTIQRTEQRDSAMYRCASSSFGTRYEQYFGPGTRLTVT.

This clone was found once. V gene TRBV2 combines with J gene TRBJ2-7; D might be TRBD1 (7 bases). Trimming removed 2 bases from V and 7 bases from J, with 18 bases in between. Germline CDR1 SNHLY, CDR2 FYNNEI. This CDR3 is built from 15 residues. This CDR3 is CASSEQGGGLGEQYF. CDR3 in DNA: TGTGCCAGCAGTGAACAGGGGGGCGGTTTGGGAGAGCAGTACTTC.

The gene calls are TRBV28 and TRBJ2-7; tentative D call: TRBD1 (6 bases). There are 15 residues in the CDR3. The V end was cut by 7 bases, the J end by 7 bases, with 23 bases between. Per the germline V gene, CDR1 is MDHEN and CDR2 is SYDVKM. The CDR3 region is CASKAPTGTKEEQYF. The DNA for the CDR3 is TGTGCCAGCAAAGCCCCGACAGGTACCAAGGAAGAGCAGTACTTC.

The rearrangement joins TRBV7-9 to TRBJ2-1, with 10 nucleotides matching TRBD1. V was pared by 4 bases and J by 3 bases, with 3 bases of the junction left unmatched. Germline V gene lookup returns CDR1 SEHNR and CDR2 FQNEAQ (reference sequence). This CDR3 region has 15 residues. In nucleotides, the CDR3 is TGTGCCAGCAGCTCGGGACAGGGGCTCTACAATGAGCAGTTCTTC. Protein sequence: CASSSGQGLYNEQFF.

In this sample, this clone turned up a few times. The chain is built from TRBV4-3 and TRBJ2-2, with unresolved D. The CDR3 covers 14 residues. Per the germline V gene, CDR1 is LGHNA and CDR2 is YSLEER. V gave up 4 bases and J gave up 0 bases, with 6 bases separating them. This CDR3 is CASSRSSNTGELFF. The CDR3, as DNA: TGCGCCAGCAGCCGATCATCGAACACCGGGGAGCTGTTTTTT.

The chain couples TRBV29-1 to TRBJ1-4; maybe TRBD1 (6 bases). V was clipped by 4 bases and J by 6 bases, with 9 bases between them. Looked up from germline, CDR1 is SQVTM and CDR2 is ANQGSEA. This CDR3 has 12 residues. The DNA of the CDR3 is TGCAGCGTTGTGACAGGACATGAAAAACTGTTTTTT. It is translated as CSVVTGHEKLFF.

This chain links TRBV6-1 with TRBJ2-3; D possibly corresponds to TRBD1 (6 bases). Germline CDR1 reads MNHNS; CDR2 reads SASEGT. This CDR3 is built from 15 residues. The germline V and J ends were trimmed by 1 base and 2 bases, with 10 bases remaining between them. CDR3 sequence (DNA): TGTGCCAGCAGTGAAGGGGACACCTACACAGATACGCAGTATTTT. Translation gives CASSEGDTYTDTQYF.

This chain joins TRBV2 and TRBJ2-3; 8 bases fit TRBD2. The CDR3 covers 18 residues. CDR1 is SNHLY and CDR2 is FYNNEI in the germline V gene. Trimming removed 0 bases from V and 6 bases from J; junction bases left unmatched: 14. The DNA of the CDR3 is TGTGCCAGCAGTGAAGCTCACCCCGGGATTTCGGGAGGGGATACGCAGTATTTT. As protein: CASSEAHPGISGGDTQYF.

The gene calls are TRBV18 and TRBJ2-1, with D maybe TRBD2 (6 bases). This CDR3 contains 14 residues. Germline CDR1 KGHSH, CDR2 LQKENI. The V end was cut by 4 bases, the J end by 6 bases, with 13 bases between. CDR3 amino acids: CASSRGHGGNEQFF. DNA for the CDR3: TGTGCCAGCTCACGAGGGCACGGGGGCAATGAGCAGTTCTTC. Filled out from reference TRBV18 and TRBJ2-1, the complete variable domain reads NAGVMQNPRHLVRRRGQEARLRCSPMKGHSHVYWYRQLPEEGLKFMVYLQKENIIDESGMPKERFSAEFPKEGPSILRIQQVVRGDSAAYFCASSRGHGGNEQFFGPGTRLTVL.

The CDR3 DNA follows: TGTGCCAGCAGTGATGGGGGGACCGGGGAGCTGTTTTTT. This sequence encodes CASSDGGTGELFF. The chain links TRBV6-1 to TRBJ2-2, with D possibly matching TRBD2 (6 bases). CDR1 and CDR2 from the germline V gene are MNHNS and SASEGT. V was cut by 3 bases and J by 5 bases, with 7 bases left in between. This CDR3 contains 13 residues.

This chain uses TRBV6-1 with TRBJ2-1; TRBD2 matches 10 bases. This CDR3 is 16 amino acids long. V lost 4 bases to trimming and J lost 4 bases; unmatched junction nucleotides: 7. Looked up from germline, CDR1 is MNHNS and CDR2 is SASEGT. The DNA for the CDR3 is TGTGCCAGCAGTGGGCTAGCGGGGGCCTTTTACAATGAGCAGTTCTTC. Encoded protein: CASSGLAGAFYNEQFF.